The clone carrying this TCR beta chain was seen only a few times. What it binds is not known. The entry originates in a study of T cell repertoires in cytomegalovirus infection. The length of the CDR3 is 17 residues. V lost 5 bases, J lost 1 base, and 11 bases stayed unmatched. CDR1 is SGHVS and CDR2 is FQNEAQ in the germline V gene. TCRdb redid the calling of the reads with MiXCR, one entry per CDR3 protein. The sample yields 300,000 to 400,000 distinct CDR3 sequences, around a quarter seen once. This sample comprised cultured PBMCs, obtained from culture after CMV antigen stimulation. V gene TRBV7-8 combines with J gene TRBJ1-5, with 7 nucleotides matching TRBD1. This clonotype was sampled from a human donor in good health (CMV status not recorded). Some clones in this sample may be carry-over from other donors' samples. CDR3 coding DNA: TGTGCCAGCAGCCGCTCAGGGGGGGGCTGGAGCAATCAGCCCCAGCATTTT. This codes for CASSRSGGGWSNQPQHF.